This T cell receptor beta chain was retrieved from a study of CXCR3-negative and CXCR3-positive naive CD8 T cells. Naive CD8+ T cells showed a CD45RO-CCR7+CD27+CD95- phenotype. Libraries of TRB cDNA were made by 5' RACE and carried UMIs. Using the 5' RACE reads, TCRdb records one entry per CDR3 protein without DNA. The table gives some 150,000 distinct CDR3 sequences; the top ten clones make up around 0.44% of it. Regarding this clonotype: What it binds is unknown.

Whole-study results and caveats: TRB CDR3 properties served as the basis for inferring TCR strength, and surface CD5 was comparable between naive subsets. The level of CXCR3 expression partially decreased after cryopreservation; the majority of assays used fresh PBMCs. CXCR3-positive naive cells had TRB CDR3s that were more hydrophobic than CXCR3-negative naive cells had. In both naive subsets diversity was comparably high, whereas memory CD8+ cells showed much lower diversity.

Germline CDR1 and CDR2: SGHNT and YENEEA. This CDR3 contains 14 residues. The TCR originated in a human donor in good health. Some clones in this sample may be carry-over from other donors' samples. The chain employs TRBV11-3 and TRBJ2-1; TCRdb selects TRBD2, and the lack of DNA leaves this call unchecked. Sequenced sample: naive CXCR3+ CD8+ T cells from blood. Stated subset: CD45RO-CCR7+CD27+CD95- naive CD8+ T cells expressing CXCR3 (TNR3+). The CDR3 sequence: CASSDGLLYNEQFF.